The rows below give T cell receptor beta chains drawn from one sample of a study of blood T cell repertoires in COVID-19. Only in-frame clones appear in the TCRdb table, and some are missing; sequencing was by immunoSEQ multiplex PCR. In the table there are approximately 170,000 clones, 85% to 90% of which are singletons. The material sequenced was peripheral blood. These TCRs come from a woman aged 55-75 years with COVID-19, enrolled during active disease. Both conserved end residues are part of each CDR3. Fields, in order: clone size, V gene, J gene, D gene, CDR3 DNA, CDR3 protein. A D gene is named only where the DNA matches it firmly. Not all rows give a size; the values are once, few, many and, for expanded clones, a class.

-	TRBV7-2	TRBJ2-7	-	TGTGCCAGCAGCTTAGTTCAGGGGTTGAGCTACGAGCAGTACTTC	CASSLVQGLSYEQYF
-	TRBV7-9	TRBJ1-6	TRBD1	TGTGCCAGCAGGGCCAAACAGGGGAATTCACCCCTCCACTTT	CASRAKQGNSPLHF
-	TRBV29-1	TRBJ2-1	TRBD2	TGCAGCGTTGAAGTGAGACTAGCGGGAGGCTTTTTAGACAATGAGCAGTTCTTC	CSVEVRLAGGFLDNEQFF
-	TRBV15	TRBJ2-7	-	TGTGCCACCAGCAGAGATCTGACTGAGAGCTCCTACGAGCAGTACTTC	CATSRDLTESSYEQYF
-	TRBV19	TRBJ1-1	TRBD1	TGTGCCAGTAGTGCTAGGGGGCGTGAAACTGAAGCTTTCTTT	CASSARGRETEAFF
-	TRBV19	TRBJ2-3	-	TGTGCCAGTTCTAGAAGGAGGGCTGGAGTATCGATACGGAGCACAGATACGCAGTATTTT	CASSRRRAGVSIRSTDTQYF
few	TRBV7-9	TRBJ1-2	-	TGTGCCAGCAGCTTAGGTTGGACAGCGCTCTATGGCTACACCTTC	CASSLGWTALYGYTF
-	TRBV5-1	TRBJ1-2	-	TGCGCCAGCAGCTTCAACGGGGGTAGGCGGTTTGGCTACACCTTC	CASSFNGGRRFGYTF
-	TRBV6-5	TRBJ2-5	-	TGTGCCAGCAGTCAAAGCAAAGAGACCCAGTACTTC	CASSQSKETQYF
once	TRBV2	TRBJ1-1	-	TGTGCCAGCAGTGCCTCCAGGGGTACTGAAGCTTTCTTT	CASSASRGTEAFF
-	TRBV2	TRBJ1-1	-	TGTGCCAGCACCAGGGGTCTCGAAGCTTTCTTT	CASTRGLEAFF
-	TRBV5-1	TRBJ2-3	-	TGCGCCAGTACGGACAGTGCTAGCACAGATACGCAGTATTTT	CASTDSASTDTQYF
-	TRBV4-3	TRBJ1-1	-	TGCGCCAGCAGCCAAGAAAGCGGATACACTGAAGCTTTCTTT	CASSQESGYTEAFF
-	TRBV29-1	TRBJ2-7	-	TGCAGCGTTGAAGATCGCGGGGCAGGGGAGCAGTACTTC	CSVEDRGAGEQYF
-	TRBV5-4	TRBJ2-4	-	TGTGCCAGCAGCTTGTCCGGACAGCATGGCCAAAACATTCAGTACTTC	CASSLSGQHGQNIQYF
-	TRBV19	TRBJ2-7	-	TGTGCCAGTAGTATATCCGGGTACGAGCAGTACTTC	CASSISGYEQYF
once	TRBV4-3	TRBJ2-1	-	TGCGCCAGCAGCCAAGATCCCCCGGGAGTGCGGAATGAGCAGTTCTTC	CASSQDPPGVRNEQFF
-	TRBV28	TRBJ2-7	TRBD1	TGTGCCAGCAGTCCTTACCAGGGACAGTCCTACGAGCAGTACTTC	CASSPYQGQSYEQYF
-	TRBV4-2	TRBJ1-1	-	TGTGCCAGCAGCCAAGCAGGTTCCACTGAAGCTTTCTTT	CASSQAGSTEAFF
-	TRBV2	TRBJ1-5	-	TGTGCCAGCAACGAACAGGGCGAACAGCCCCAGCATTTT	CASNEQGEQPQHF
-	TRBV7-9	TRBJ2-1	-	TGTGCCAGCAGGGGGGCTCATGAGCAGTTCTTC	CASRGAHEQFF
once	TRBV7-2	TRBJ1-2	TRBD1	TGTGCCAGCAGCTTAGACAGGGGGCTTGTTTATGGCTACACCTTC	CASSLDRGLVYGYTF
-	TRBV9	TRBJ2-7	TRBD2	TGTGCCAGCATGACTAGCGGGAGGGCATACGAGCAGTACTTC	CASMTSGRAYEQYF
-	TRBV11-2	TRBJ2-7	TRBD2	TGTGCCAGCAGCTTGGAGGGACTAGCGGAATACGAGCAGTACTTC	CASSLEGLAEYEQYF
-	TRBV5-4	TRBJ2-1	TRBD2	TGTGCCAGCAGCTTGGGGACTAGCGCTTCCTACAATGAGCAGTTCTTC	CASSLGTSASYNEQFF
-	TRBV13	TRBJ2-5	TRBD2	TGTGCCAGCAGCCGCGGGAGGGGAGAGACCCAGTACTTC	CASSRGRGETQYF
-	TRBV16	TRBJ2-2	-	TGTGCCAGCAGCCAATCCATGAACACCGGGGAGCTGTTTTTT	CASSQSMNTGELFF
-	TRBV13	TRBJ2-3	TRBD1	TGTGCCAGCAGCTTTGGGACAGGGGGCAGAGATACGCAGTATTTT	CASSFGTGGRDTQYF
-	TRBV9	TRBJ1-5	TRBD1	TGTGCCAGCAGCGGCCCGGGACAGGTCAATCAGCCCCAGCATTTT	CASSGPGQVNQPQHF
-	TRBV9	TRBJ2-2	TRBD2	TGTGCAAGCTCGGGTAGCGGGAGGCTGTACACCGGGGAGCTGTTTTTT	CASSGSGRLYTGELFF
-	TRBV4-1	TRBJ2-1	-	TGCGCCAGCAGCCAAGAAAGAGCGCTAGTGGGGCTAAGCTCCTACAATGAGCAGTTCTTC	CASSQERALVGLSSYNEQFF
-	TRBV19	TRBJ1-1	-	TGTGCCAGTAGTATAGGTCGTCGGGAGGGGGTTGAAGCTTTCTTT	CASSIGRREGVEAFF
-	TRBV2	TRBJ2-1	-	TGTGCCAGCAGGCCCAGGGAACTCGCCACACACAATGAGCAGTTCTTC	CASRPRELATHNEQFF
once	TRBV19	TRBJ2-5	TRBD2	TGTGCCAGTAGTATAGCGGGGACTAGTGTAGAGACCCAGTACTTC	CASSIAGTSVETQYF
-	TRBV6-2/TRBV6-3	TRBJ1-2	TRBD1	TGTGCCAGCAGCACAGGGGCCTATGGCTACACCTTC	CASSTGAYGYTF
-	TRBV18	TRBJ1-5	-	TGTGCCAGCTCTGAGACAGTTAGCAATCAGCCCCAGCATTTT	CASSETVSNQPQHF
-	TRBV4-2	TRBJ1-4	TRBD1	TGTGCCAGCAGCCAAGAATTTGCGACAGGGGTTTCTGAAAAACTGTTTTTT	CASSQEFATGVSEKLFF
-	TRBV19	TRBJ1-1	-	TGTGCCAGTAGTGTTGGAGGGATGAACACTGAAGCTTTCTTT	CASSVGGMNTEAFF
-	TRBV12-5	TRBJ2-3	TRBD2	TGTGCTAGTGGTTTGCCAACCCGACTAGCGGGAGTATCAGGAGATACGCAGTATTTT	CASGLPTRLAGVSGDTQYF
-	TRBV7-3	TRBJ2-3	TRBD2	TGTGCCAGCAGCTTCCAGACTAGCGGGGGGGCAGATACGCAGTATTTT	CASSFQTSGGADTQYF
once	TRBV3-1/TRBV3-2	TRBJ2-1	-	TGTGCCAGCAGCTCTAGATACAATGAGCAGTTCTTC	CASSSRYNEQFF
-	TRBV19	TRBJ2-3	TRBD2	TGTGCCAGTAAAACTAGCGGGAGTTCGGATACGCAGTATTTT	CASKTSGSSDTQYF
-	TRBV5-1	TRBJ2-7	TRBD2	TGCGCCAGCAGCCCTACTAGCGGATACGAGCAGTACTTC	CASSPTSGYEQYF
once	TRBV11-3	TRBJ2-2	-	TGTGCCAGCAGCTTCGGCAGGGTGGGGACCGGGGAGCTGTTTTTT	CASSFGRVGTGELFF
-	TRBV6-1	TRBJ2-7	-	TGTGCCAGCAGTGAATCTGTTTACGAGCAGTACTTC	CASSESVYEQYF
-	TRBV5-4	TRBJ1-1	TRBD1	TGTGCCAGCAGCTCGTCTATTCGGAAATGGACAGGGGAGGGAGCTTTCTTT	CASSSSIRKWTGEGAFF
-	TRBV5-4	TRBJ2-1	-	TGTGCCAGCAGCCCGGCGGGACTCTCCTACAATGAGCAGTTCTTC	CASSPAGLSYNEQFF
-	TRBV3-1/TRBV3-2	TRBJ1-2	-	TGTGCCAGCAGCCAAGTGACAGACTATGGCTACACCTTC	CASSQVTDYGYTF